Listed here are 17 T cell receptor beta chains from one sample, sequenced in a study of vaccination effects on CD4 cells after COVID-19. Measured with immunoSEQ multiplex PCR; TCRdb has only the in-frame clones, and not every one. The sample has about 73,000 clones, 65% to 75% seen once. Their specific antigens are unknown. Pools of viral peptides were used by the ViraFEST assay to expand antigen-specific CD4+ T cells ahead of sequencing. Cultured cells yielded isolated CD4+ T cells after nine to ten days. None of these healthy vaccinees had been infected with SARS-CoV-2 before vaccination. The sequencing here drew on CD4+ T cells from PBMCs cultured with HCoV-NL63 spike peptides, taken before COVID-19 vaccination. These receptors were obtained from a human donor who received a COVID-19 vaccine.

The V gene is TRBV27, the J gene TRBJ2-5; D may correspond to TRBD1 or TRBD2 (6 bases each). The germline V gene encodes CDR1 MNHEY and CDR2 SMNVEV (reference sequence). The V gene lost 5 bases and the J gene lost 2 bases, with 12 bases spanning the gap. CDR3 length: 14 amino acids. The CDR3 nucleotides are TGTGCCAGCAGTGACAGGACTATTCAAGAGACCCAGTACTTC. It specifies CASSDRTIQETQYF.

The V call is TRBV6-1, the J call TRBJ2-2; weak D call: TRBD2 (5 bases). The V gene's germline CDR1 is MNHNS and CDR2 SASEGT. V lost 1 base to trimming and J lost 2 bases, with 14 bases between them. This CDR3 comprises 17 residues. The CDR3 DNA sequence: TGTGCCAGCAGTGAAGGTCAAGGACTCTTAAACACCGGGGAGCTGTTTTTT. It specifies CASSEGQGLLNTGELFF.

This chain connects TRBV6-6 to TRBJ2-5; 7 nucleotides align to TRBD1. The CDR3 extends over 14 amino acids. After removal of 7 bases from V and 6 bases from J, the junction contained 11 bases not matched to a gene. Germline CDR1 is MNHNY and CDR2 is SVGAGI (reference sequence). DNA of the CDR3: TGTGCCAGCATTTCCCCGGGACAGAAGAAGACCCAGTACTTC. As protein: CASISPGQKKTQYF.

The chain couples TRBV24-1 to TRBJ2-1; TRBD1 agrees at 7 bases. This CDR3 is built from 18 residues. The germline V gene encodes CDR1 KGHDR and CDR2 SFDVKD. Unmatched junction bases numbered 13, after V lost 2 bases and J lost 4 bases. The CDR3 DNA is TGTGCCACCAGTGATTCCCCGGGACAGAGGGGCGCATACAATGAGCAGTTCTTC. Translation: CATSDSPGQRGAYNEQFF.

DNA for the CDR3: TGTGCCAGCAGCCAAGAGGACAGGGGGCCGTATGGCTACACCTTC. Translation: CASSQEDRGPYGYTF. This chain joins TRBV3-1 (or the pseudogene TRBV3-2) and TRBJ1-2; 11 bases agree with TRBD1. CDR1 is LGHDT and CDR2 is YNNKEL in the germline V gene (reference sequence). Unmatched junction bases numbered 2, after V lost 0 bases and J lost 5 bases. The CDR3 length is 15 residues.

The chain employs TRBV7-8 and TRBJ2-2; either TRBD1 or TRBD2 may fit D (5 bases each). Germline V lookup: CDR1 SGHVS, CDR2 FQNEAQ. The ends were cut back, 4 bases at V and 1 base at J, with 10 bases in the middle. The CDR3 is 15 residues long. The CDR3 coding sequence is TGTGCCAGCAGCTACGGGACGGAGAACACCGGGGAGCTGTTTTTT. This codes for CASSYGTENTGELFF.

The chain joins TRBV19 to TRBJ1-6; D is undetermined. The CDR3 runs 14 residues. Trimming removed 7 bases at V and 6 bases at J, with 13 bases between. The germline gives CDR1 LNHDA, CDR2 SQIVND (reference sequence). The CDR3 loop is CASMGSLANSPLHF. CDR3 in DNA: TGTGCCAGTATGGGGTCTTTAGCTAATTCACCCCTCCACTTT.

The rearrangement joins TRBV2 to TRBJ1-4; no firm D call. The CDR3 extends over 15 amino acids. Germline V CDR1 and CDR2: SNHLY, FYNNEI. V was trimmed by 6 bases and J by 3 bases, leaving 14 bases between them. The CDR3 sequence: CASRTPRVANEKLFF. DNA of the CDR3: TGTGCCAGCAGGACCCCTAGGGTGGCTAATGAAAAACTGTTTTTT.

The chain combines TRBV18 with TRBJ2-7; D is ambiguous. Looked up from germline, CDR1 is KGHSH and CDR2 is LQKENI. Trimming removed 2 bases from V and 6 bases from J, with 11 bases in between. The CDR3 contains 13 residues. Written as DNA, the CDR3 is TGTGCCAGCTCACCATCGGTAATGGGCGAGCAGTACGTC. Translation: CASSPSVMGEQYV.

V gene TRBV10-3 combines with J gene TRBJ1-2; 7 nucleotides match TRBD1. V lost 0 bases and J lost 8; bases outside the gene matches: 6. The CDR3 runs to 14 residues. Germline-derived CDR1 and CDR2 are ENHRY and SYGVKD. For the CDR3, the DNA is TGTGCCATCAGTGAGTCGACCAGGGGGGACGGCTACACCTTC. Protein product: CAISESTRGDGYTF.

The CDR3 sequence is CASSSRGSQETQYF. Written as DNA, the CDR3 is TGCGCCAGCAGCTCCAGGGGTAGCCAAGAGACCCAGTACTTC. The chain combines TRBV5-1 with TRBJ2-5, with D possibly being TRBD1 (6 bases). The length of the CDR3 is 14 residues. Trimming took 3 bases from V and 1 from J, leaving 10 bases between them. Germline loops: CDR1 SGHRS, CDR2 YFSETQ.

This clone was seen a few times. The chain is built from TRBV19 and TRBJ1-3; no definite D call. The germline V gene encodes CDR1 LNHDA and CDR2 SQIVND (reference sequence). Trimming removed 7 bases from V and 2 bases from J, with 6 bases in between. The CDR3 runs 12 residues. Written as DNA, the CDR3 is TGTGCCAGTAAGGGCCCTGGAAACACCATATATTTT. Protein sequence: CASKGPGNTIYF.

The chain uses TRBV25-1 and TRBJ2-2; D might be TRBD1 (6 bases). The CDR3 consists of 14 residues. Deletions cut 3 bases from V and 8 bases from J, with 13 bases between. CDR1 and CDR2 (germline): MGHDK, SYGVNS. In DNA, the CDR3 is TGTGCCAGCAGTGACCAGGGGTGGACGGGGGAGCTGTTTTTT. Its translation is CASSDQGWTGELFF.

This clone occurred a few times. The rearrangement links TRBV5-4 to TRBJ1-1, with TRBD1 as a possible D gene (5 bases). Trimming pared 4 bases from V and 1 base from J, leaving 8 bases between. The CDR3 runs 13 residues. Per the germline V gene, CDR1 is SGHNT and CDR2 is YYREEE (reference sequence). The CDR3 DNA sequence: TGTGCCAGCAGCGGGGACTGGAACACTGAAGCTTTCTTT. Protein product: CASSGDWNTEAFF.

The rearrangement uses TRBV29-1 and TRBJ2-5, with D unresolved. V was cut by 5 bases and J by 9 bases, with 16 bases left in between. CDR1 is SQVTM and CDR2 is ANQGSEA in the germline V gene. This CDR3 has 12 amino acids. The CDR3 DNA reads as TGCAGCGTTCTCAGACCCACCCGGGCCCAGTACTTC. Its translation: CSVLRPTRAQYF.

This clone was detected only once. V is TRBV10-2 and J is TRBJ1-1; possibly TRBD1 for D (5 bases). Per the germline V gene, CDR1 is WSHSY and CDR2 is SAAADI. V lost 4 bases, J lost 1 base, and 16 bases lay in between. The CDR3 extends over 16 amino acids. In DNA, the CDR3 is TGCGCCAGCAGTGCGGGACGCTTAAAGGGGAACACTGAAGCTTTCTTT. It specifies CASSAGRLKGNTEAFF.

The chain couples TRBV2 to TRBJ2-3; 7 positions match TRBD1. Germline CDR1 is SNHLY and CDR2 is FYNNEI. The V gene end was trimmed by 4 bases and the J gene end by 5 bases; junction bases not matched to a gene: 6. This CDR3 region has 14 residues. CDR3 residues: CASSVSYRGDTQYF. For the CDR3, the DNA is TGTGCCAGCAGTGTATCCTACAGGGGAGATACGCAGTATTTT. The whole variable domain, filled in from reference TRBV2 and TRBJ2-3, reads EPEVTQTPSHQVTQMGQEVILRCVPISNHLYFYWYRQILGQKVEFLVSFYNNEISEKSEIFDDQFSVERPDGSNFTLKIRSTKLEDSAMYFCASSVSYRGDTQYFGPGTRLTVL.